The rows below give T cell receptor beta chains drawn from one sample of a study of control samples from healthy donors and cancer patients. Method: immunoSEQ multiplex PCR; TCRdb's copy keeps in-frame clones and lacks some. The data show roughly 20,000 clones, roughly 80% seen once. Sequenced input: PBMCs. The receptors stem from a man aged 80 or over with head and neck cancer. The CDR3 runs from the conserved cysteine through the conserved F or W. D genes are given only for firm matches. Clone size appears in some rows only: once, few, many, or a class for an expanded clone.

j_gene,v_gene,abundance,d_gene,CDR3nt,CDR3aa
TRBJ2-1,TRBV5-1,few,TRBD1,TGCGCCAGCACCGGGACAGGGGGCTTTAGTAATGAGCAGTTCTTC,CASTGTGGFSNEQFF
TRBJ2-1,TRBV7-2,.,.,TGTGCCAGCAGCTTCAGTTACAATGAGCAGTTCTTC,CASSFSYNEQFF
TRBJ2-3,TRBV27,.,.,TGTGCCAGCAGTTCGGGGGAAGGGATCACAGATACGCAGTATTTT,CASSSGEGITDTQYF
TRBJ1-5,TRBV6-5,.,.,TGTGCCAGCAGCCCGGACAGAGGGGATCAGCCCCAGCATTTT,CASSPDRGDQPQHF
TRBJ2-5,TRBV19,.,.,TGTGCCAGTAGTGCGGACAGTCAAGAGACCCAGTACTTC,CASSADSQETQYF
TRBJ2-1,TRBV7-3,.,.,TGTGCCAGCAGCAGTGGCAGTGCGGGTGAGCAGTTCTTC,CASSSGSAGEQFF
TRBJ1-6,TRBV2,.,.,TGTGCCAGCAGTGTCCCGAGCTCCTATAATTCACCCCTCCACTTT,CASSVPSSYNSPLHF
TRBJ2-6,TRBV18,.,.,TGTGCCAGCTCACCAATATCCTCTGGGGCCAACGTCCTGACTTTC,CASSPISSGANVLTF
TRBJ2-1,TRBV2,.,TRBD2,TGTGCCAGCAGTTTCACTAGCGGGGGTTACAATGAGCAGTTCTTC,CASSFTSGGYNEQFF
TRBJ1-1,TRBV21-1,.,.,TGTGCCAGCAGCAAACGCAGGGACAGTAGGAACACTGAAGCTTTCTTT,CASSKRRDSRNTEAFF
TRBJ1-2,TRBV6-6,.,.,TGTGCCAGCAGTTACGCCTCCAGACTGAACTATGGCTACACCTTC,CASSYASRLNYGYTF
TRBJ1-5,TRBV30,.,.,TGTGCCTGGAGCTCCGAGTCTATGGTGACCGGTCAGCCCCAGCATTTT,CAWSSESMVTGQPQHF
TRBJ1-2,TRBV25-1,.,.,TGTGCCAGCAGCCTCTTCGGGGGAGGCTACACCTTC,CASSLFGGGYTF
TRBJ2-7,TRBV4-3,.,.,TGCGCCAGCAGCCAAGTTCTCGGCTCCTACGAGCAGTACTTC,CASSQVLGSYEQYF